This T cell receptor (beta chain) is from a study of T-cell reconstitution after alpha-beta-depleted transplantation in children. This CDR3 is built from 12 residues. Looked up from germline, CDR1 is SGDLS and CDR2 is YYNGEE. Trimming left V 3 bases short and J 5 bases short, with 6 bases between. Study-wide results and caveats: Reportedly, roughly two months post-transplant, alpha-beta T cells arose from several hundred expanded graft clones. Surviving recipient cells, namely T cells and thymic progenitors, were the source of high day-60 TCRbeta diversity in some patients.

This clonotype has ten or more counts. What it recognizes is unknown. Preparation of the TCRbeta library involved a method that used unique molecular identifiers. TCRdb recomputed calls from the PCR reads with MiXCR, one row per CDR3 protein. Of 250,000 to 300,000 distinct CDR3 sequences in the sample, around 10% are singletons; the top ten hold around 24%. The chain has TRBV9 and TRBJ2-1, with TRBD2 as a possible D gene (5 bases). This specimen was peripheral blood, taken 180 days after TCRalphabeta/CD19-depleted stem cell transplant. The receptor comes from a male patient aged 2 to 10 who had a stem cell transplant for chronic granulomatous disease, so the T cells may come from the graft donor. In DNA form, the CDR3 reads TGTGCCAGCAGCGCGGGGAACAATGAGCAGTTCTTC. Its translation: CASSAGNNEQFF.